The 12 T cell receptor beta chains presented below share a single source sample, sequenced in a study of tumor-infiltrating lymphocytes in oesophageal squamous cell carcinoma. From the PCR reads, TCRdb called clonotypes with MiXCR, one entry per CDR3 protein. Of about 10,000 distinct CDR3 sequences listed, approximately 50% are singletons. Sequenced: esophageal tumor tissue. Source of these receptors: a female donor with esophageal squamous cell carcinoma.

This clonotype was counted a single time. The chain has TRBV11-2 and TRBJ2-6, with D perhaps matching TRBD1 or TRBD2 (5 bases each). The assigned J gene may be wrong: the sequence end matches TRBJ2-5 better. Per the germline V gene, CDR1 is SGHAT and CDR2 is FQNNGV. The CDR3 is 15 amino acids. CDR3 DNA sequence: TGTGCCAGCAGCTTAAGAGGGGAGTACCAAGAGACCCAGTACTTC. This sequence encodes CASSLRGEYQETQYF.

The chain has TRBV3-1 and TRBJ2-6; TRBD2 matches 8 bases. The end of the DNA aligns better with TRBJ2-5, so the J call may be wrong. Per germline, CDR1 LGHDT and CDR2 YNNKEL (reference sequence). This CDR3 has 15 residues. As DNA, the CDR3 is TGTGCCAGCAGCCAAGATGGGCTAGCGGGAGAGACCCAGTACTTC. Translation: CASSQDGLAGETQYF.

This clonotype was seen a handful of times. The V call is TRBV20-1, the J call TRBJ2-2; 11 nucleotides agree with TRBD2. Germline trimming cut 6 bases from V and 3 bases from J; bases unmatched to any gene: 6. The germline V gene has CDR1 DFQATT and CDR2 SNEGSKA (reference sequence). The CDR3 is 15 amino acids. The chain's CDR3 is CSARLAGRDTGELFF. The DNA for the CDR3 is TGCAGTGCGCGACTAGCGGGAAGGGACACCGGGGAGCTGTTTTTT.

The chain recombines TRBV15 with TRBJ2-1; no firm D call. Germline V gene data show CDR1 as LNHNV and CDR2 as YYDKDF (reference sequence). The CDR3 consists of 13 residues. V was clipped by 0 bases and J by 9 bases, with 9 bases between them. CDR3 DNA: TGTGCCACCAGCAGAGATAGGATCACTGAGCAGTTCTTC. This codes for CATSRDRITEQFF.

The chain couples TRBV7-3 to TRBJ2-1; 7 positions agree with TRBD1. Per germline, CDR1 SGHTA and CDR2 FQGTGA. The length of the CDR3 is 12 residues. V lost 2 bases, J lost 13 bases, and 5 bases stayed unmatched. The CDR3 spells CASSLPGTDQFF. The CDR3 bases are TGTGCCAGCAGCTTACCTGGGACAGATCAGTTCTTC.

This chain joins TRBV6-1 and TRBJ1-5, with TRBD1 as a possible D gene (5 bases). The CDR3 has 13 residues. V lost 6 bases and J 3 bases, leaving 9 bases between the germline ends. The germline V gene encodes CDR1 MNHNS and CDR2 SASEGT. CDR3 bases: TGTGCCAGCAGAACAGGAAACAATCAGCCCCAGCATTTT. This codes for CASRTGNNQPQHF.

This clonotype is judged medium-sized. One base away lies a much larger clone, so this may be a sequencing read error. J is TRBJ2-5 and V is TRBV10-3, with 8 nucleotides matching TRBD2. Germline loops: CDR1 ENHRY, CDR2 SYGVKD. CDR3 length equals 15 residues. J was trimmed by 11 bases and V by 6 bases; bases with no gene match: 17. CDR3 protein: CAIRIDSGAYNEQYF. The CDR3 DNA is TGTGCCATCAGAATCGATAGCGGGGCCTACAATGAGCAGTACTTC.

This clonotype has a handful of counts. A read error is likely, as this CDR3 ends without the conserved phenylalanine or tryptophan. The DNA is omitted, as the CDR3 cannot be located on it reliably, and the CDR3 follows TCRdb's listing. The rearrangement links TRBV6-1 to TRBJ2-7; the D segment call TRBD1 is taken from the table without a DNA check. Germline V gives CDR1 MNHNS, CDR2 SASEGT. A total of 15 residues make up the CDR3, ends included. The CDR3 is CASSTGSNYGYTFGS.

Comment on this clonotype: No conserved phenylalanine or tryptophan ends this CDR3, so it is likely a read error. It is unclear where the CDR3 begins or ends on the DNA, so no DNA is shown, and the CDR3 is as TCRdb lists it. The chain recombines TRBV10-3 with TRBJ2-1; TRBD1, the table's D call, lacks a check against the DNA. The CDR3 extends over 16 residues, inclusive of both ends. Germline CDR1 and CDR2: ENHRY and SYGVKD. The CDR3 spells CAIKGTGPNYGYTFGS.

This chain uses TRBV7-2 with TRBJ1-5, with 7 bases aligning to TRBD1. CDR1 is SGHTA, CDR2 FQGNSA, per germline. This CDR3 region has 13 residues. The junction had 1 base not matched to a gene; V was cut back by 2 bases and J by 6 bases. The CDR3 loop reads CASSLQGGQPQHF. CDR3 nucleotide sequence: TGTGCCAGCAGCTTACAGGGGGGTCAGCCCCAGCATTTT.

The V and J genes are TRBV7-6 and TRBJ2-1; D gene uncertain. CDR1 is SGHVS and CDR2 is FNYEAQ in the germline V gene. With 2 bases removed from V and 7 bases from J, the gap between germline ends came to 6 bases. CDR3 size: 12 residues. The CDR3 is CASSLPGNEQFF. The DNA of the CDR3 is TGTGCCAGCAGCTTACCCGGGAATGAGCAGTTCTTC. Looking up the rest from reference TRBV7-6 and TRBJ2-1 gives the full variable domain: GAGVSQSPRYKVTKRGQDVALRCDPISGHVSLYWYRQALGQGPEFLTYFNYEAQQDKSGLPNDRFSAERPEGSISTLTIQRTEQRDSAMYRCASSLPGNEQFFGPGTRLTVL.

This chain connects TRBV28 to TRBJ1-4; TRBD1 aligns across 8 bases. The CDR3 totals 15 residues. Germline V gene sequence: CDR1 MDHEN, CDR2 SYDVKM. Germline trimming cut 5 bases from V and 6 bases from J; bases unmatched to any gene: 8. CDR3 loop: CASSLNRGMYEKLFF. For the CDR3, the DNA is TGTGCCAGCAGTCTGAACAGGGGGATGTATGAAAAACTGTTTTTT.